This TCR beta chain was profiled in a study of blood T cells in healthy people across ages. V was shortened by 1 base and J by 9 bases, with 27 bases between the two germline ends. The V gene's germline CDR1 is LGHNA and CDR2 YNFKEQ. CDR3 length equals 18 residues. A second roughly 7 to 12 cycle PCR used barcoded and J-beta primers. Per-sample output comprised a minimum of 2.5 million paired-end reads containing CDR3. TCRdb re-derived calls from the 5' RACE reads in MiXCR, one entry per CDR3 protein. This table holds about 640,000 distinct CDR3 sequences, about 53% found once. This clonotype was sampled from a man between 60 and 75 years old in good health. V and J are TRBV4-2 and TRBJ1-2, with D possibly TRBD1 on 5 matching bases. Sequencing was carried out using blood. For the CDR3, the DNA is TGTGCCAGCAGCCAAGGACCGGGACTCGTCCAAGAATCTCTGCGCTACACCTTC. Protein: CASSQGPGLVQESLRYTF.